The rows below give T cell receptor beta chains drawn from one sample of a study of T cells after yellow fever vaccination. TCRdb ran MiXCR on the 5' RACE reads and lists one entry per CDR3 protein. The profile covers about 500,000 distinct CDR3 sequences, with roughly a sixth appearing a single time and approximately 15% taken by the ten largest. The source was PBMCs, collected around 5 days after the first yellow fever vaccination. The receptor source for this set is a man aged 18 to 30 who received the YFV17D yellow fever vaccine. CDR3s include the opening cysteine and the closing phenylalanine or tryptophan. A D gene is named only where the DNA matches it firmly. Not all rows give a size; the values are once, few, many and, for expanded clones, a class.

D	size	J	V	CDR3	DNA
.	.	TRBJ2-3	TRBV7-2	CASSSQGGADTQYF	TGTGCCAGCAGCTCCCAGGGGGGCGCAGATACGCAGTATTTT
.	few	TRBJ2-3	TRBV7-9	CASSLAEFTDTQYF	TGTGCCAGCAGCTTAGCAGAGTTCACAGATACGCAGTATTTT
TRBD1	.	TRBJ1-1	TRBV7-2	CASSLAWQGAEAFF	TGTGCCAGCAGCTTAGCCTGGCAGGGGGCTGAAGCTTTCTTT
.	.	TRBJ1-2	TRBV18	CASSPSGTTNYGYTF	TGTGCCAGCTCACCTTCGGGTACGACTAACTATGGCTACACCTTC
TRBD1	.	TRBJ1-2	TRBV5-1	CASSWIDRDGYTF	TGCGCCAGCAGCTGGATCGACAGGGACGGCTACACCTTC
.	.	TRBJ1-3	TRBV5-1	CASSPDYSGNTIYF	TGCGCCAGCAGCCCAGATTACTCTGGAAACACCATATATTTT
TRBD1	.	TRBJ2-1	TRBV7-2	CASSYAGQVQYEQFF	TGTGCCAGCTCCTACGCGGGACAGGTGCAGTATGAGCAGTTCTTC
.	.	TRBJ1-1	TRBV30	CAWSQGLNEAFF	TGTGCCTGGAGCCAGGGGCTTAATGAAGCTTTCTTT
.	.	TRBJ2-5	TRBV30	CACSGYVKETQYF	TGTGCCTGCAGCGGTTACGTTAAAGAGACCCAGTACTTC
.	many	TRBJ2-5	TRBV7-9	CASSPGDIKTQYF	TGTGCCAGCAGTCCCGGGGATATTAAGACCCAGTACTTC
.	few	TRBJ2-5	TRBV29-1	CSVGGLGQETQYF	TGCAGCGTTGGGGGCTTGGGCCAAGAGACCCAGTACTTC